The source of this TCR beta chain is a study of T cell changes during pregnancy in multiple sclerosis. Data came from immunoSEQ multiplex PCR; TCRdb stores just in-frame clones and leaves some out. The table records fewer than 95,000 clones, over 80% of them present only once. The clonotype comes from a female donor with multiple sclerosis, enrolled in a pregnancy study. Sample: peripheral blood, taken in the first trimester of pregnancy.

The CDR3 loop reads CASSIRTGGQNTEAFF. The CDR3 DNA reads TGTGCCAGTAGTATACGGACAGGGGGTCAGAACACTGAAGCTTTCTTT. The rearrangement uses TRBV19 and TRBJ1-1, with 10 bases identical to TRBD1. With 2 bases clipped from V and 1 base from J, the junction kept 4 bases outside the gene matches. The CDR3 totals 16 residues. Germline V gene data show CDR1 as LNHDA and CDR2 as SQIVND (reference sequence). Together with reference TRBV19 and TRBJ1-1, the CDR3 gives the full variable domain: DGGITQSPKYLFRKEGQNVTLSCEQNLNHDAMYWYRQDPGQGLRLIYYSQIVNDFQKGDIAEGYSVSREKKESFPLTVTSAQKNPTAFYLCASSIRTGGQNTEAFFGQGTRLTVV.